A single sample gave rise to the 2 T cell receptor beta chains below, sequenced in a study of T cells in Graves' hyperthyroidism and ophthalmopathy (dated by TCRdb to about 2019). The library was built by means of multiplex PCR. Instrument on record: Illumina HiSeq 2000. The TCR beta CDR3 regions were amplified from the RNA transcripts. The TCR CDR3 was subjected to a first round of RT-PCR using the HTBI primer set and the Qiagen OneStep RT-PCR kit. TCRdb reanalyzed the raw reads on its own, using fastp at Q25 for trimming and MiXCR for clone calling, and kept in-frame beta chains. CDR3 protein sequences are deduplicated, and each keeps its most common genes and DNA. The sample contains around 420,000 distinct CDR3 sequences, more than 15% of them found a single time. Of the sample, roughly 8% falls within the top ten clones. The sequencing sample was made of blood. The receptors stem from a woman aged 18 to 35 with Graves' hyperthyroidism.

This clonotype was observed at least ten times. The genes are TRBV9 and TRBJ1-1; 10 nucleotides align to TRBD1. The CDR3 sequence is 12 residues long. The J segment lost 10 bases and the V segment lost 3 bases, leaving 3 bases of the junction unmatched. CDR1 and CDR2 from the germline V gene are SGDLS and YYNGEE. CDR3 region: CASSEGQGRAFF. CDR3 DNA sequence: TGTGCCAGCAGCGAGGGACAGGGGCGAGCTTTCTTT.

This chain connects TRBV27 to TRBJ2-3; 9 positions agree with TRBD2. CDR1 is MNHEY, CDR2 SMNVEV, per germline (reference sequence). The ends lost 2 bases at V and 2 bases at J; junction bases unmatched: 11. The CDR3 runs to 18 residues. CDR3 nucleotides: TGTGCCAGCAGTTTAGGACCCGGGGCTAGCGGGACCACAGATACGCAGTATTTT. This gives the protein CASSLGPGASGTTDTQYF.